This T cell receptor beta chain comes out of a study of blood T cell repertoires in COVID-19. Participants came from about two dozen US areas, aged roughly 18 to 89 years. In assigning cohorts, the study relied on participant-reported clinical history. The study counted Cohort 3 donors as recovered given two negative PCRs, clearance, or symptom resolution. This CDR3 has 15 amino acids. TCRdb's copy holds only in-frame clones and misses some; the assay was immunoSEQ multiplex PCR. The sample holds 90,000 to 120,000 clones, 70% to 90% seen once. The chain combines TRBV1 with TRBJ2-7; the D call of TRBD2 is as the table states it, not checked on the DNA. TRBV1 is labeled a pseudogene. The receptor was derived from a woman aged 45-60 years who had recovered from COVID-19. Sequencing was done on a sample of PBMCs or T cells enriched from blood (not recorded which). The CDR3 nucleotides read TGCACCAGCAGCCAGTGCGGGGGGCGGTCCTACGAGCAGTACTTC. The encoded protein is CTSSQCGGRSYEQYF.